These 23 T cell receptor beta chains came from one sample sequenced in a study of regulatory dendritic cells for organ transplantation. Using immunoSEQ multiplex PCR, the repertoire was profiled, and TCRdb retains in-frame clones only, with some absent. This repertoire shows 30,000 to 40,000 clones, about 89% found once; its top ten account for about 0.11%. Sequenced input: naive CD8+ T cells from blood. Subset here: CD45RA+ naive T cells. Receptors were obtained from a human donor in good health.

The rearrangement joins TRBV28 to TRBJ2-1, with 8 bases aligning to TRBD2. The CDR3 loop spans 15 amino acids. Germline assignment: CDR1 MDHEN and CDR2 SYDVKM. The V and J ends lost 4 bases and 4 bases, in that order; junction bases with no gene match: 6. The CDR3 reads CASSYGGRLYNEQFF. Written as DNA, the CDR3 is TGTGCCAGCAGTTATGGCGGGAGGCTTTACAATGAGCAGTTCTTC.

The chain couples TRBV6-5 to TRBJ1-1, with D unresolved. CDR3 length: 12 amino acids. V lost 7 bases, J lost 5 bases, and 11 bases lay in between. CDR1 and CDR2 from the germline V gene are MNHEY and SVGAGI. This chain's CDR3 is CASMNGGTEAFF. CDR3 DNA sequence: TGTGCCAGCATGAACGGCGGGACTGAAGCTTTCTTT.

CDR3 sequence: CASSIGEQYF. As DNA, the CDR3 is TGTGCCAGCAGTATCGGCGAGCAGTACTTC. This chain connects TRBV2 to TRBJ2-7; D unclear. The V and J ends lost 5 bases and 6 bases respectively, with 5 bases between them. The CDR3 extends over 10 amino acids. Germline V lookup: CDR1 SNHLY, CDR2 FYNNEI. Full variable domain (missing parts from reference TRBV2 and TRBJ2-7): EPEVTQTPSHQVTQMGQEVILRCVPISNHLYFYWYRQILGQKVEFLVSFYNNEISEKSEIFDDQFSVERPDGSNFTLKIRSTKLEDSAMYFCASSIGEQYFGPGTRLTVT.

This chain joins TRBV5-6 and TRBJ2-3; no clear D. V lost 1 base and J 7 bases, leaving 7 bases between the germline ends. The CDR3 runs 12 residues. CDR1 is SGHDT and CDR2 is YYEEEE in the germline V gene. CDR3 amino acids: CASSLSLNTQYF. As DNA, the CDR3 is TGTGCCAGCAGCTTGTCCCTGAATACGCAGTATTTT.

The chain recombines TRBV9 with TRBJ1-2; 9 bases map to TRBD1. The CDR3 extends over 16 amino acids. CDR1 is SGDLS and CDR2 is YYNGEE in the germline V gene. The J segment lost 7 bases and the V segment lost 5 bases, leaving 15 bases of the junction unmatched. The CDR3 sequence: CASSTTTTQGAVGYTF. CDR3 nucleotide sequence: TGTGCCAGCAGTACAACGACAACACAGGGGGCTGTTGGCTACACCTTC.

The V and J genes are TRBV11-2 and TRBJ2-7; 12 positions agree with TRBD2. Germline V gene sequence: CDR1 SGHAT, CDR2 FQNNGV. Unmatched junction bases numbered 6, after V lost 5 bases and J lost 4 bases. The CDR3 length is 15 residues. CDR3 DNA: TGTGCCAGCAGCGTTTGGACTAGCGGGATATACGAGCAGTACTTC. Its translation: CASSVWTSGIYEQYF. Drawing the rest from reference TRBV11-2 and TRBJ2-7, the complete variable domain is EAGVAQSPRYKIIEKRQSVAFWCNPISGHATLYWYQQILGQGPKLLIQFQNNGVVDDSQLPKDRFSAERLKGVDSTLKIQPAKLEDSAVYLCASSVWTSGIYEQYFGPGTRLTVT.

The V and J genes are TRBV30 and TRBJ2-3; D assignment may be TRBD1 or TRBD2 (5 bases each). The CDR3 consists of 17 residues. Trimming pared 3 bases from V and 0 bases from J, leaving 19 bases between. CDR1 is GTSNPN and CDR2 is SVGIG in the germline V gene (reference sequence). The CDR3 bases are TGTGCCTGGAGGGACCGGGACCTCGACCCTAGCACAGATACGCAGTATTTT. Residues: CAWRDRDLDPSTDTQYF.

For the CDR3, the DNA is TGCGCCAGCAGCCAAGATAGCGGGAGACGTTACGAGCAGTACTTC. Protein: CASSQDSGRRYEQYF. This rearrangement joins TRBV4-1 to TRBJ2-7, with 9 bases aligning to TRBD2. The germline V gene encodes CDR1 MGHRA and CDR2 YSYEKL. This CDR3 comprises 15 residues. V shed 0 bases, J shed 4 bases, and the junction held 4 bases outside the gene matches.

This chain links TRBV5-4 with TRBJ1-2; D is uncertain. This CDR3 contains 15 residues. In germline, CDR1 is SGHNT, CDR2 YYREEE (reference sequence). V shed 4 bases and J shed 4 bases, with 17 bases lying between them. The CDR3 region has the DNA TGTGCCAGCAGCGGCGTTGGGCAGCCTGGCTATGGCTACACCTTC. Translated, it gives CASSGVGQPGYGYTF. The variable domain in full, completed from reference TRBV5-4 and TRBJ1-2, reads ETGVTQSPTHLIKTRGQQVTLRCSSQSGHNTVSWYQQALGQGPQFIFQYYREEENGRGNFPPRFSGLQFPNYSSELNVNALELDDSALYLCASSGVGQPGYGYTFGSGTRLTVV.

This rearrangement joins TRBV6-6 to TRBJ2-3; tentative D call: TRBD2 (6 bases). Deletions cut 4 bases from V and 1 base from J, with 12 bases between. CDR1 MNHNY and CDR2 SVGAGI come from the germline V gene (reference sequence). The CDR3 totals 15 residues. CDR3 residues: CASSWTGVGTDTQYF. The CDR3 DNA reads TGTGCCAGCAGTTGGACGGGGGTTGGCACAGATACGCAGTATTTT.

The V gene is TRBV28, the J gene TRBJ1-5, with a weak D call TRBD1 (5 bases). The CDR3 covers 13 residues. Between the trimmed V and J ends, which lost 6 bases and 4 bases, there was a span of 10 bases. Germline assignment: CDR1 MDHEN and CDR2 SYDVKM. The CDR3 region has the DNA TGTGCCAGCAGGCCGGGACCAAATCAGCCCCAGCATTTT. Protein sequence: CASRPGPNQPQHF.

The chain carries TRBV19 and TRBJ2-1; no reliable D call. This CDR3 region has 13 residues. The V gene lost 5 bases and the J gene lost 0 bases, with 5 bases spanning the gap. CDR1 is LNHDA and CDR2 is SQIVND in the germline V gene (reference sequence). CDR3 DNA: TGTGCCAGTAGTTTGGTCTCCTACAATGAGCAGTTCTTC. This encodes CASSLVSYNEQFF.

V is TRBV14 and J is TRBJ2-7, with D hard to call. Trimming took off 1 base at V and 1 base at J, with 5 bases between the two ends. Germline assignment: CDR1 SGHDN and CDR2 FVKESK. CDR3 size: 13 residues. The CDR3 nucleotides are TGTGCCAGCAGCCAAGGCCGTTCCTACGAGCAGTACTTC. Translated: CASSQGRSYEQYF. Based on the CDR3 plus reference TRBV14 and TRBJ2-7, the full variable domain is EAGVTQFPSHSVIEKGQTVTLRCDPISGHDNLYWYRRVMGKEIKFLLHFVKESKQDESGMPNNRFLAERTGGTYSTLKVQPAELEDSGVYFCASSQGRSYEQYFGPGTRLTVT.

The chain joins TRBV28 to TRBJ2-5; 8 nucleotides align to TRBD2. Germline lookup yields CDR1 MDHEN and CDR2 SYDVKM. The CDR3 is 14 amino acids. Trimming removed 6 bases from V and 5 bases from J; junction bases left unmatched: 8. This chain's CDR3 is CASSGAGAGETQYF. As DNA, the CDR3 is TGTGCCAGCAGCGGAGCGGGAGCTGGGGAGACCCAGTACTTC.

The chain uses TRBV9 and TRBJ1-4, with TRBD1 identical over 9 bases. Trimming took 4 bases from V and 8 from J; bases not matched to a gene: 9. Germline V gene data show CDR1 as SGDLS and CDR2 as YYNGEE. The CDR3 runs 15 residues. The CDR3 spells CASSIQQGAEEKLFF. For the CDR3, the DNA is TGTGCCAGCAGCATTCAACAGGGGGCGGAGGAAAAACTGTTTTTT. Based on the CDR3 plus reference TRBV9 and TRBJ1-4, the full variable domain is DSGVTQTPKHLITATGQRVTLRCSPRSGDLSVYWYQQSLDQGLQFLIQYYNGEERAKGNILERFSAQQFPDLHSELNLSSLELGDSALYFCASSIQQGAEEKLFFGSGTQLSVL.

This chain joins TRBV6-5 and TRBJ2-5; the D is unclear. Germline V CDR1 and CDR2: MNHEY, SVGAGI. The length of the CDR3 is 14 residues. V lost 4 bases to trimming and J lost 4 bases, with 13 bases between them. The CDR3 DNA reads TGTGCCAGCAGTTCCCTAGGCCTCTTAGAGACCCAGTACTTC. Amino acids: CASSSLGLLETQYF.

CDR3 sequence (DNA): TGTGCCAGCAGCTTAGTGTATGGCAACTACAATGAGCAGTTCTTC. This translates into CASSLVYGNYNEQFF. The chain joins TRBV7-8 to TRBJ2-1; D gene ambiguous. The V end was cut by 1 base, the J end by 3 bases, with 10 bases between. This CDR3 has 15 amino acids. In germline, CDR1 is SGHVS, CDR2 FQNEAQ.

The V call is TRBV30, the J call TRBJ2-1; 8 nucleotides agree with TRBD2. Germline V CDR1 and CDR2: GTSNPN, SVGIG (reference sequence). V shed 0 bases, J shed 8 bases, and the junction held 12 bases outside the gene matches. The CDR3 totals 16 residues. The CDR3 sequence is CAWSVLSGGQGDEQFF. The CDR3 DNA is TGTGCCTGGAGTGTACTAAGCGGGGGTCAGGGCGATGAGCAGTTCTTC. Based on the CDR3 plus reference TRBV30 and TRBJ2-1, the full variable domain is SQTIHQWPATLVQPVGSPLSLECTVEGTSNPNLYWYRQAAGRGLQLLFYSVGIGQISSEVPQNLSASRPQDRQFILSSKKLLLSDSGFYLCAWSVLSGGQGDEQFFGPGTRLTVL.

The V and J genes are TRBV2 and TRBJ1-6, with 7 positions matching TRBD1. Trimming cost V 10 bases and J 5 bases; bases outside gene matches: 5. This CDR3 region has 13 residues. Per the germline V gene, CDR1 is SNHLY and CDR2 is FYNNEI. CDR3 sequence reads: CAIEGADNSPLHF. Here the CDR3 DNA reads TGTGCCATCGAGGGGGCGGATAATTCACCCCTCCACTTT.

In its sample, this clone was seen a few times. The CDR3 loop is CASSLREQYF. DNA for the CDR3: TGTGCCAGCAGCTTGCGCGAGCAGTACTTC. The chain employs TRBV11-2 and TRBJ2-7; D gene ambiguous. V lost 3 bases, J lost 6 bases, and 3 bases lay in between. CDR3 size: 10 residues. Germline CDR1 is SGHAT and CDR2 is FQNNGV. Together with reference TRBV11-2 and TRBJ2-7, the CDR3 gives the full variable domain: EAGVAQSPRYKIIEKRQSVAFWCNPISGHATLYWYQQILGQGPKLLIQFQNNGVVDDSQLPKDRFSAERLKGVDSTLKIQPAKLEDSAVYLCASSLREQYFGPGTRLTVT.

This chain connects TRBV7-9 to TRBJ2-1, with D perhaps TRBD2 (5 bases). The CDR3 loop spans 12 amino acids. V lost 3 bases to trimming and J lost 6 bases, with 6 bases between them. Germline CDR1 SEHNR, CDR2 FQNEAQ (reference sequence). CDR3: CASSLGANEQFF. In nucleotides, the CDR3 is TGTGCCAGCAGCTTGGGAGCCAATGAGCAGTTCTTC.

The rearrangement joins TRBV27 to TRBJ1-1; D not resolved. The CDR3 is 13 residues long. V dropped 1 base and J dropped 3 bases, with 6 bases sitting between them. CDR1 MNHEY and CDR2 SMNVEV come from the germline V gene (reference sequence). The CDR3 region is CASSLLADTEAFF. Here the CDR3 DNA reads TGTGCCAGCAGTTTATTAGCGGACACTGAAGCTTTCTTT.

This rearrangement joins TRBV6-5 to TRBJ1-1; perhaps TRBD1 as D (5 bases). The CDR3 has 14 residues. The V end was cut by 2 bases, the J end by 9 bases, with 16 bases between. Germline V lookup: CDR1 MNHEY, CDR2 SVGAGI. The CDR3 protein is CASSYKTAGTQAFF. CDR3 DNA: TGTGCCAGCAGTTACAAGACGGCCGGGACCCAAGCTTTCTTT.